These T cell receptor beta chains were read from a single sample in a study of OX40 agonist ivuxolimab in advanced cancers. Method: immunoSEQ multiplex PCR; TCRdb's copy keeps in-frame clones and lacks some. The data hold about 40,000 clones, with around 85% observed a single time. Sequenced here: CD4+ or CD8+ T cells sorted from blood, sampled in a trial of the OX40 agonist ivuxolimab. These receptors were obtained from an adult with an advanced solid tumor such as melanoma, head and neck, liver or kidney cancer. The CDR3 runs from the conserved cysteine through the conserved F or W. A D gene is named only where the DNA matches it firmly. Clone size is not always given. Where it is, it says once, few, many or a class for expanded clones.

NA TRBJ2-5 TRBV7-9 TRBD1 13 CAGADRVGETQYF TGTGCCGGAGCTGACAGGGTGGGAGAGACCCAGTACTTC
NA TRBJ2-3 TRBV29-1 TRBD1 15 CSVGPGQTATDTQYF TGCAGCGTGGGTCCGGGACAGACGGCAACAGATACGCAGTATTTT
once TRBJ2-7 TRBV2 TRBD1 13 CASSERQGYEQYF TGTGCCAGCAGTGAGAGACAGGGGTACGAGCAGTACTTC
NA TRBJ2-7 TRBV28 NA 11 CASNSLGLEYF TGTGCCAGCAACTCCCTTGGTCTGGAGTACTTC
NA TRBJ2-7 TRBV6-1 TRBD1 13 CASIGTGVHEQYF TGTGCCAGCATTGGGACAGGGGTCCACGAGCAGTACTTC
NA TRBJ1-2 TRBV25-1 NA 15 CASSDWDLSNYGYTF TGTGCCAGCAGTGACTGGGACTTATCTAACTATGGCTACACCTTC
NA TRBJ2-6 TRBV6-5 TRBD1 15 CASSYSGQGVNVLTF TGTGCCAGCAGTTACTCTGGACAGGGCGTCAACGTCCTGACTTTC
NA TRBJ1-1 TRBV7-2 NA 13 CASSASRGTEAFF TGTGCCAGCAGCGCCTCTCGGGGGACTGAAGCTTTCTTT
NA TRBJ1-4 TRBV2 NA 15 CASSERLATNEKLFF TGTGCCAGCAGTGAACGACTAGCAACTAATGAAAAACTGTTTTTT
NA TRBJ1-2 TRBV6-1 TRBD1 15 CASRGQQGEAYGYTF TGTGCCAGCAGAGGACAACAGGGGGAGGCCTATGGCTACACCTTC
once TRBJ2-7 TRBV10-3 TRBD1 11 CAISGTDEQYF TGTGCCATATCCGGGACAGACGAGCAGTACTTC
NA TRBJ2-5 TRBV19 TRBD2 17 CASSMIGSAGGLETQYF TGTGCCAGTAGTATGATAGGGTCAGCGGGGGGCCTGGAGACCCAGTACTTC
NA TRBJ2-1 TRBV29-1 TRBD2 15 CSVVRGLAAYNEQFF TGCAGCGTTGTGCGCGGACTAGCGGCCTACAATGAGCAGTTCTTC
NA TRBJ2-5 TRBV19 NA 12 CASRAWGETQYF TGTGCCAGTCGGGCATGGGGGGAGACCCAGTACTTC
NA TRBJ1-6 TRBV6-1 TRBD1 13 CASRGQNYSPLHF TGTGCCAGCAGGGGACAGAACTATTCACCCCTCCACTTT
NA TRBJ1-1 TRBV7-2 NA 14 CASSRGHTNTEAFF TGTGCCAGCAGCCGTGGACACACGAACACTGAAGCTTTCTTT
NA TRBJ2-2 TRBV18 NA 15 CASSLLQGNTGELFF TGTGCCAGCTCACTTTTACAGGGAAACACCGGGGAGCTGTTTTTT
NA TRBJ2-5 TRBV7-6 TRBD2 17 CASSSGTSGSLIETQYF TGTGCCAGCAGCTCAGGGACTAGCGGGAGTTTAATAGAGACCCAGTACTTC
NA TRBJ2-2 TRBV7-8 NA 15 CASSWLAGPTGELFF TGTGCCAGCAGCTGGTTAGCAGGGCCCACCGGGGAGCTGTTTTTT
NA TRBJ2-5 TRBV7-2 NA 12 CASSLYQETQYF TGTGCCAGCAGCTTATACCAAGAGACCCAGTACTTC
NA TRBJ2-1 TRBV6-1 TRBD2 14 CASRLAGSYNEQFF TGTGCCAGCAGACTAGCGGGCTCCTACAATGAGCAGTTCTTC
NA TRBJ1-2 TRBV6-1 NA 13 CASSVTGNYGYTF TGTGCCAGCAGTGTCACAGGGAACTATGGCTACACCTTC
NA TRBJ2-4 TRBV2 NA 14 CASSEALRKNIQYF TGTGCCAGCAGTGAAGCGCTAAGGAAAAACATTCAGTACTTC
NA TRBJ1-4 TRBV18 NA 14 CASSPEGVGEKLFF TGTGCCAGCTCACCAGAGGGAGTCGGCGAAAAACTGTTTTTT
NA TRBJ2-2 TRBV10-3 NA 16 CAISEPTIGGTGELFF TGTGCCATCAGTGAGCCTACGATAGGGGGCACCGGGGAGCTGTTTTTT
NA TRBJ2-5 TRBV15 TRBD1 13 CATRQGVKETQYF TGTGCCACCAGACAGGGGGTCAAAGAGACCCAGTACTTC
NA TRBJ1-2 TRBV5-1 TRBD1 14 CASSVGQGGGGYTF TGCGCCAGCAGCGTGGGACAGGGGGGCGGTGGCTACACCTTC
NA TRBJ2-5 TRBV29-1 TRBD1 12 CSGDRGRETQYF TGCAGCGGGGACAGGGGGCGGGAGACCCAGTACTTC
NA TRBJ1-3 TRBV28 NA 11 CASSLMNTIYF TGTGCCAGCAGTTTAATGAACACCATATATTTT
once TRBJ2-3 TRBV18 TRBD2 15 CASSPLREGTDTQYF TGTGCCAGCTCACCTTTGCGGGAGGGCACAGATACGCAGTATTTT
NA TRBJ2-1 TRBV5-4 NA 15 CASSLSPRTYNEQFF TGTGCCAGCAGCTTGTCTCCCCGGACCTACAATGAGCAGTTCTTC
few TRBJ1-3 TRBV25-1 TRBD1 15 CASSPGQVSGNTIYF TGTGCCAGCAGTCCCGGACAGGTCTCTGGAAACACCATATATTTT
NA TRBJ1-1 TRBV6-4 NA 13 CASRVDDNTEAFF TGTGCCAGCAGAGTAGACGACAACACTGAAGCTTTCTTT
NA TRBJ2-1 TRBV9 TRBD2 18 CASSLPFKAGGFYNEQFF TGTGCCAGCAGCTTACCATTTAAAGCGGGAGGGTTCTACAATGAGCAGTTCTTC
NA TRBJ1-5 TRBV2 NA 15 CASSPRYFSNQPQHF TGTGCCAGCAGTCCCCGGTATTTTAGCAATCAGCCCCAGCATTTT
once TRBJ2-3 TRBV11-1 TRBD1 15 CASSLGGQGKDTQYF TGTGCCAGCAGCTTAGGGGGACAGGGGAAGGATACGCAGTATTTT
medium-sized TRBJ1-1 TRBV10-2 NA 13 CASNPGMNTEAFF TGCGCCAGCAACCCAGGAATGAACACTGAAGCTTTCTTT
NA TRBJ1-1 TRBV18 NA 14 CASNIQDGKTEAFF TGTGCCAGTAACATCCAAGACGGGAAAACTGAAGCTTTCTTT
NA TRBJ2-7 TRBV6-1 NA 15 CASSDLGVPSYEQYF TGTGCCAGCAGTGATCTGGGGGTCCCCTCCTACGAGCAGTACTTC
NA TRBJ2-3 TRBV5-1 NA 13 CASSLGSTDTQYF TGCGCCAGCAGCCTAGGGAGCACAGATACGCAGTATTTT
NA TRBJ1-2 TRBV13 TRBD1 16 CASSREGTGNNYGYTF TGTGCCAGCAGCCGAGAAGGGACAGGCAATAACTATGGCTACACCTTC
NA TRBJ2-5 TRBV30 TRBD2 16 CAWKLGLAGNQETQYF TGTGCCTGGAAGTTGGGACTAGCGGGGAATCAAGAGACCCAGTACTTC
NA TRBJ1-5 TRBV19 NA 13 CASSGALDQPQHF TGTGCCAGTTCTGGGGCTCTTGATCAGCCCCAGCATTTT
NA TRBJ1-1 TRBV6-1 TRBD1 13 CASRAGTGLVSFF TGTGCCAGCAGAGCCGGGACAGGGTTAGTGTCTTTCTTT
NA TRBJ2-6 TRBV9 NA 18 CASSPADTSSPGANVLTF TGTGCCAGCAGCCCAGCTGACACGTCTTCCCCTGGGGCCAACGTCCTGACTTTC
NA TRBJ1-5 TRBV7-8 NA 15 CASSLETERNQPQHF TGTGCCAGCAGCTTAGAAACAGAGCGCAATCAGCCCCAGCATTTT
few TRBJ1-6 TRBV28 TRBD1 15 CASRGAGTGVSPLHF TGTGCCAGCAGGGGGGCCGGGACAGGGGTTTCACCCCTCCACTTT
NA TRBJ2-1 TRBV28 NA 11 CASSPRDNPFF TGTGCCAGCAGTCCACGGGACAACCCCTTCTTC
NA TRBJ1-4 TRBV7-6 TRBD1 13 CASSSRKGTELFF TGTGCCAGCAGCTCCCGAAAGGGGACAGAACTGTTTTTT
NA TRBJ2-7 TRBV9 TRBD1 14 CASSGGQGWDEQYF TGTGCCAGCAGCGGCGGACAGGGTTGGGACGAGCAGTACTTC